This is a list of T cell receptor beta chains from one sample in a study of shared clonotypes between healthy human individuals. Generated by immunoSEQ multiplex PCR, the TCRdb table keeps only in-frame clones and is missing some. This table holds roughly 530,000 clones, approximately 95% found once. Specimen: naive CD4+ T cells sorted from blood. Every receptor here comes from a woman in her 30s in good health. CDR3s include the opening cysteine and the closing phenylalanine or tryptophan. The D gene is left open where the match is weak. Not all rows give a size; the values are once, few, many and, for expanded clones, a class.

d_call: TRBD2
clone_size: NA
v_call: TRBV28
j_call: TRBJ2-6
cdr3_aa: CASSLTAGVPGANVLTF
cdr3_nt: TGTGCCAGCAGTTTAACGGCGGGAGTCCCTGGGGCCAACGTCCTGACTTTC

d_call: NA
clone_size: NA
v_call: TRBV19
j_call: TRBJ2-7
cdr3_aa: CATSGTPEAEQYF
cdr3_nt: TGTGCCACCTCCGGGACACCAGAGGCCGAGCAGTACTTC

d_call: TRBD1
clone_size: NA
v_call: TRBV6-4
j_call: TRBJ2-7
cdr3_aa: CASSDPDIRQGFIYEQYF
cdr3_nt: TGTGCCAGCAGTGACCCAGACATAAGACAGGGGTTCATCTACGAGCAGTACTTC

d_call: TRBD2
clone_size: NA
v_call: TRBV5-1
j_call: TRBJ2-1
cdr3_aa: CASSFLASGNYYNEQFF
cdr3_nt: TGCGCCAGCAGCTTTCTAGCTAGCGGGAATTACTACAATGAGCAGTTCTTC

d_call: NA
clone_size: NA
v_call: TRBV4-1
j_call: TRBJ2-7
cdr3_aa: CASSQKGNSYEQYF
cdr3_nt: TGCGCCAGCAGCCAAAAAGGGAACTCCTACGAGCAGTACTTC

d_call: NA
clone_size: NA
v_call: TRBV21-1
j_call: TRBJ2-7
cdr3_aa: CASSPGQGDNEQYF
cdr3_nt: TGTGCCAGCAGCCCGGGACAGGGTGACAACGAGCAGTACTTC

d_call: NA
clone_size: NA
v_call: TRBV6-5
j_call: TRBJ2-2
cdr3_aa: CASSYSMVGTGELFF
cdr3_nt: TGTGCCAGCAGTTATTCGATGGTTGGAACCGGGGAGCTGTTTTTT

d_call: NA
clone_size: NA
v_call: TRBV7-8
j_call: TRBJ1-1
cdr3_aa: CASSSQGLGTEAFF
cdr3_nt: TGTGCCAGCAGCTCCCAGGGGTTGGGAACTGAAGCTTTCTTT

d_call: NA
clone_size: NA
v_call: TRBV6-1
j_call: TRBJ2-7
cdr3_aa: CASRQVGQQYF
cdr3_nt: TGTGCCAGCAGGCAGGTGGGGCAGCAGTACTTC

d_call: NA
clone_size: NA
v_call: TRBV10-1
j_call: TRBJ2-7
cdr3_aa: CASGWGPVFSYEQYF
cdr3_nt: TGCGCCAGCGGGTGGGGGCCCGTGTTTAGCTACGAGCAGTACTTC

d_call: NA
clone_size: NA
v_call: TRBV5-4
j_call: TRBJ2-1
cdr3_aa: CASSLDVNNEQFF
cdr3_nt: TGTGCCAGCAGCTTGGATGTTAACAATGAGCAGTTCTTC

d_call: TRBD1
clone_size: NA
v_call: TRBV5-1
j_call: TRBJ2-1
cdr3_aa: CASSSTPGQPPYNEQFF
cdr3_nt: TGCGCCAGCAGCTCTACTCCGGGACAGCCGCCCTACAATGAGCAGTTCTTC

d_call: TRBD1
clone_size: NA
v_call: TRBV10-1
j_call: TRBJ2-5
cdr3_aa: CASRLGTGMGETQYF
cdr3_nt: TGCGCCAGCCGTCTTGGGACAGGGATGGGGGAGACCCAGTACTTC

d_call: TRBD1
clone_size: NA
v_call: TRBV29-1
j_call: TRBJ2-1
cdr3_aa: CSADTGAPSEQFF
cdr3_nt: TGCAGCGCTGACACAGGGGCCCCGAGTGAGCAGTTCTTC

d_call: NA
clone_size: NA
v_call: TRBV5-5
j_call: TRBJ2-7
cdr3_aa: CASSLTDLYEQYF
cdr3_nt: TGTGCCAGCAGCTTGACAGATCTCTACGAGCAGTACTTC

d_call: NA
clone_size: NA
v_call: TRBV19
j_call: TRBJ1-5
cdr3_aa: CASSMDWTPDDQPQHF
cdr3_nt: TGTGCCAGTAGTATGGACTGGACTCCTGACGATCAGCCCCAGCATTTT

d_call: NA
clone_size: NA
v_call: TRBV7-4
j_call: TRBJ2-5
cdr3_aa: CASSQVLVLLATQETQYF
cdr3_nt: TGTGCCAGCAGCCAAGTCCTTGTCTTGCTAGCGACCCAAGAGACCCAGTACTTC

d_call: NA
clone_size: NA
v_call: TRBV9
j_call: TRBJ1-4
cdr3_aa: CASSATATNEKLFF
cdr3_nt: TGTGCCAGCAGCGCCACAGCAACTAATGAAAAACTGTTTTTT

d_call: TRBD2
clone_size: NA
v_call: TRBV10-2
j_call: TRBJ2-1
cdr3_aa: CASSDGGGRVYEQFF
cdr3_nt: TGCGCCAGCAGTGATGGAGGCGGGAGAGTATATGAGCAGTTCTTC

d_call: NA
clone_size: once
v_call: TRBV7-7
j_call: TRBJ2-2
cdr3_aa: CASGTVTTGELFF
cdr3_nt: TGTGCCAGCGGAACAGTCACCACCGGGGAGCTGTTTTTT

d_call: NA
clone_size: NA
v_call: TRBV4-2
j_call: TRBJ2-2
cdr3_aa: CASSPPSGTNTGELFF
cdr3_nt: TGTGCCAGCAGCCCCCCCAGCGGAACGAACACCGGGGAGCTGTTTTTT

d_call: NA
clone_size: NA
v_call: TRBV6-6
j_call: TRBJ1-2
cdr3_aa: CASTQVGSYGYTF
cdr3_nt: TGTGCCAGCACCCAGGTTGGCAGCTATGGCTACACCTTC